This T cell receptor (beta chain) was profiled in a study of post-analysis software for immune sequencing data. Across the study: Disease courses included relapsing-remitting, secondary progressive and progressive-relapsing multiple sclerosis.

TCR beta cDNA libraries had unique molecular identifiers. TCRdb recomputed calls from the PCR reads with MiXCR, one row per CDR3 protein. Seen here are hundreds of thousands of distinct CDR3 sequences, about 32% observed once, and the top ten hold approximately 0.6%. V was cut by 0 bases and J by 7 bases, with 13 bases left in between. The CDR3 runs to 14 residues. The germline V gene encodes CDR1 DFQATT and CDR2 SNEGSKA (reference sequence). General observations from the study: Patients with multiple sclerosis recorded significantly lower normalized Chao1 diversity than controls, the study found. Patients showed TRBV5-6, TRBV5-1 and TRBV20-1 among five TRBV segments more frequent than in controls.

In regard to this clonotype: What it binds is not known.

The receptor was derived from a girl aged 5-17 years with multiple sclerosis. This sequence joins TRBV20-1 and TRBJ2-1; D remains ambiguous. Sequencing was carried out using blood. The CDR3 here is CSARDLGPPNEQFF. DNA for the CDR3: TGCAGTGCTAGAGATTTAGGACCCCCGAATGAGCAGTTCTTC.